This T cell receptor beta chain stems from a study of Ad26.COV2.S vaccination and SARS-CoV-2 variants. Overall study results and limits: Using TCR breadth and depth analyses may have led to underestimated total T cell responses. Vaccine recipients posted higher spike-specific TCR breadth than their placebo counterparts. After vaccination, substantial breadth of spike-specific CD8+ and CD4+ responses was reported.

Treatment described: roughly 20 received Ad26.COV2.S at low or high dose, single or two shots; several received placebo; per-sample allocation not given. Sampling occurred on day 63 after the first vaccine or placebo injection. The CDR3 has 16 residues. CDR1 is SGHAT and CDR2 is FQNNGV in the germline V gene. The junction had 14 bases not matched to a gene; V was cut back by 5 bases and J by 8 bases. Remarks on this clone: Its cognate antigen is unknown.

Some clones are missing from TCRdb's copy, which holds only in-frame ones; the method was immunoSEQ multiplex PCR. The sample includes a few hundred thousand clones, around nine tenths of them seen just once. The rearrangement uses TRBV11-2 and TRBJ1-4; 7 nucleotides line up with TRBD1. This TCR came from a person between 18 and 60 years old who received the Ad26.COV2.S COVID-19 vaccine or a placebo. The source material was peripheral blood, sampled in a trial of Ad26.COV2.S vaccine versus placebo. The CDR3 bases are TGTGCCAGCAGCCAACACGGGGGGCAGGGGGGAGAAAAACTGTTTTTT. Encoded protein: CASSQHGGQGGEKLFF.